Each of the 15 T cell receptor beta chains below was sequenced from the same sample in a study of T cell changes during pregnancy in multiple sclerosis. The assay was immunoSEQ multiplex PCR, and TCRdb's table has in-frame clones only and misses some. This sample has tens of thousands of clones, with roughly 90% found just once. Source: peripheral blood, taken after pregnancy. The origin of the receptors is a female donor in good health, enrolled as a control in a pregnancy study.

This clone occurred once. The chain joins TRBV19 to TRBJ1-1; D might be TRBD1 (6 bases). With 7 bases removed from V and 6 bases from J, the gap between germline ends came to 24 bases. CDR3 length equals 16 residues. Germline-derived CDR1 and CDR2 are LNHDA and SQIVND (reference sequence). As DNA, the CDR3 is TGTGCCAGTACGGGACGGTTGTCAGGGGCGAGGTCTGAAGCTTTCTTT. Translation gives CASTGRLSGARSEAFF.

This chain joins TRBV6-5 and TRBJ2-7; 7 bases match TRBD1. The germline gives CDR1 MNHEY, CDR2 SVGAGI. V trimming: 8 bases; J trimming: 5 bases; junction bases outside the gene matches: 9. CDR3 length equals 13 residues. CDR3 nucleotides: TGTGCCAGCGAAGGGGGCGGTCGGGACGAGCAGTACTTC. It translates to CASEGGGRDEQYF.

The V call is TRBV7-2, the J call TRBJ2-7; TRBD2 matches 11 bases. V gave up 5 bases and J gave up 4 bases; unmatched junction bases: 7. The V gene's germline CDR1 is SGHTA and CDR2 FQGNSA. This CDR3 contains 15 residues. The CDR3 region is CASSPDSGGAYEQYF. Written as DNA, the CDR3 is TGTGCCAGCAGCCCGGATAGCGGGGGGGCTTACGAGCAGTACTTC.

V and J are TRBV19 and TRBJ1-1; unclear D gene. V was clipped by 4 bases and J by 4 bases, with 10 bases between them. Per germline, CDR1 LNHDA and CDR2 SQIVND (reference sequence). The CDR3 runs to 13 residues. The DNA of the CDR3 is TGTGCCAGTAGTAGTGCGGGTTCCACTGAAGCTTTCTTT. Translating it yields CASSSAGSTEAFF.

The chain couples TRBV11-2 to TRBJ1-2; D perhaps matches TRBD1 (6 bases). Looked up from germline, CDR1 is SGHAT and CDR2 is FQNNGV. The CDR3 spans 14 residues. V was pared by 7 bases and J by 4 bases, with 16 bases between. CDR3 DNA sequence: TGTGCCAGCAATGACAGGACCTCGGGCTATGGCTACACCTTC. Its protein is CASNDRTSGYGYTF.

This clone has just one count. This chain connects TRBV5-4 to TRBJ2-7, with a tentative D call TRBD1 (5 bases). Germline-derived CDR1 and CDR2 are SGHNT and YYREEE (reference sequence). V was trimmed by 0 bases and J by 0 bases, leaving 10 bases between them. The CDR3 sequence is 15 residues long. The CDR3 spells CASSLEGPSSYEQYF. The CDR3 region has the DNA TGTGCCAGCAGCTTGGAGGGGCCGAGCTCCTACGAGCAGTACTTC.

V and J are TRBV4-3 and TRBJ1-2, with 8 positions matching TRBD1. Germline V gene sequence: CDR1 LGHNA, CDR2 YSLEER. The CDR3 loop spans 16 amino acids. The junction had 12 bases not matched to a gene; V was cut back by 1 base and J by 8 bases. The CDR3 region has the DNA TGCGCCAGCAGCCAAGTAGCGATCGGACAGGGCTTCGGCTACACCTTC. It specifies CASSQVAIGQGFGYTF.

The rearrangement joins TRBV2 to TRBJ2-1, with 14 bases matching TRBD2. The CDR3 sequence is 15 residues long. CDR1 is SNHLY and CDR2 is FYNNEI in the germline V gene. V dropped 7 bases and J dropped 13; count of bases not matched to a gene: 12. CDR3 loop: CASIGLAGGPISQFF. DNA for the CDR3: TGTGCCAGCATTGGACTAGCGGGGGGCCCCATCAGTCAGTTCTTC. Full variable domain (missing parts from reference TRBV2 and TRBJ2-1): EPEVTQTPSHQVTQMGQEVILRCVPISNHLYFYWYRQILGQKVEFLVSFYNNEISEKSEIFDDQFSVERPDGSNFTLKIRSTKLEDSAMYFCASIGLAGGPISQFFGPGTRLTVL.

The chain carries TRBV18 and TRBJ2-7; tentatively, D is TRBD2 (6 bases). The V end was cut by 5 bases, the J end by 3 bases, with 8 bases between. Germline values: CDR1 KGHSH, CDR2 LQKENI. The CDR3 contains 12 residues. CDR3: CASSGGIYEQYF. The CDR3 DNA is TGTGCCAGCTCAGGGGGGATCTACGAGCAGTACTTC.

The count of this clone is one. The J gene is TRBJ1-1, the V gene TRBV5-1; D is unresolved. Trimming removed 4 bases at V and 0 bases at J, with 10 bases between. This CDR3 has 14 residues. Germline-derived CDR1 and CDR2 are SGHRS and YFSETQ. The CDR3, as DNA: TGCGCCAGCAGCGCGGACGGGATGAACACTGAAGCTTTCTTT. It codes for CASSADGMNTEAFF.

The sample holds a few counts of this clone. The J gene is TRBJ2-7, the V gene TRBV13; 9 bases line up with TRBD2. Germline CDR1 reads PRHDT; CDR2 reads FYEKMQ (reference sequence). Trimming at V came to 1 base and at J to 3 bases, leaving 4 bases not matched to a gene. The CDR3 runs to 15 residues. CDR3: CASSLAREGLYEQYF. CDR3 DNA sequence: TGTGCCAGCAGCTTAGCGCGGGAGGGCCTCTACGAGCAGTACTTC.

This clone was observed a handful of times. The chain combines TRBV19 with TRBJ1-1; D remains ambiguous. The length of the CDR3 is 14 residues. Germline V CDR1 and CDR2: LNHDA, SQIVND (reference sequence). V lost 4 bases and J lost 3, with 12 bases in between. The CDR3 spells CASSTDGKDTEAFF. CDR3 sequence (DNA): TGTGCCAGTAGTACCGACGGGAAGGACACTGAAGCTTTCTTT. The whole variable domain, remainder taken from reference TRBV19 and TRBJ1-1, is DGGITQSPKYLFRKEGQNVTLSCEQNLNHDAMYWYRQDPGQGLRLIYYSQIVNDFQKGDIAEGYSVSREKKESFPLTVTSAQKNPTAFYLCASSTDGKDTEAFFGQGTRLTVV.

A word on this clone: The same CDR3 arises from other DNA sequences in this sample as well. V is TRBV7-8 and J is TRBJ1-1, with D unresolved. Germline-derived CDR1 and CDR2 are SGHVS and FQNEAQ. The V gene lost 5 bases and the J gene lost 2 bases, with 6 bases spanning the gap. The CDR3 has 12 residues. CDR3 in amino acids: CASSLLNTEAFF. The CDR3 DNA sequence: TGTGCCAGCAGCCTCCTTAACACTGAAGCTTTCTTT.

The chain recombines TRBV27 with TRBJ2-1; 7 nucleotides line up with TRBD2. Unmatched junction bases numbered 15, after V lost 8 bases and J lost 5 bases. This CDR3 comprises 16 residues. Germline CDR1 reads MNHEY; CDR2 reads SMNVEV (reference sequence). The CDR3: CASHDGGGPPDNEQFF. In nucleotides, the CDR3 is TGTGCCAGCCACGACGGCGGGGGTCCCCCGGACAATGAGCAGTTCTTC.

The chain uses TRBV25-1 and TRBJ1-1, with 8 bases that match TRBD1. J gave up 4 bases and V 7 bases, and 5 bases lay outside the gene matches. Germline CDR1 and CDR2: MGHDK and SYGVNS. The CDR3 runs 13 residues. The DNA of the CDR3 is TGTGCCAGCATTGGACAGGGAGGCACTGAAGCTTTCTTT. Translating it yields CASIGQGGTEAFF.